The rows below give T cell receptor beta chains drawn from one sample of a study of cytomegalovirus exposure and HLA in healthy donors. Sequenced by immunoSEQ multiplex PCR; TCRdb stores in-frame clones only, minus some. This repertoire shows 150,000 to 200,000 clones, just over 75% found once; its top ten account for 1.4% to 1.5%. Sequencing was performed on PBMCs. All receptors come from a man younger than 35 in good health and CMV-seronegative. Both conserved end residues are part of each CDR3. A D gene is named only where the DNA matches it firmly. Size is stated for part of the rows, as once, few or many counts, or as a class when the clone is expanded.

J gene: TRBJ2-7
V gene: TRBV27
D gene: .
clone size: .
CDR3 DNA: TGTGCCAGCAGTTTGTCAGGGTTCGTCTCCTACGAGCAGTACTTC
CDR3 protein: CASSLSGFVSYEQYF

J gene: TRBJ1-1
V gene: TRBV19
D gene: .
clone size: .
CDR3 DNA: TGTGCCAGTAGTAACCGCCTGGGACAGAACACTGAAGCTTTCTTT
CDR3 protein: CASSNRLGQNTEAFF

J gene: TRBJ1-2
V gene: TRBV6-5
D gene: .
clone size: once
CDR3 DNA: TGTGCCAGCAGTTACAGGGGAGGGGGTGGTGGCTACACCTTC
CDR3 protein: CASSYRGGGGGYTF

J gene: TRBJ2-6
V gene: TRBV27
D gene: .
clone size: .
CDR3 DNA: TGTGCCAGCAGTCTCGACTCCAGGAGGGCTGGGGCCAACGTCCTGACTTTC
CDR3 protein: CASSLDSRRAGANVLTF

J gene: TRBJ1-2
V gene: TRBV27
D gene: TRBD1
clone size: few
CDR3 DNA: TGTGCCAGCAGTTCGACAGGGGTGGGCTACACCTTC
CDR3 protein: CASSSTGVGYTF

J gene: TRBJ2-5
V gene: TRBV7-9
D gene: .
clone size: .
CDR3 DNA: TGTGCCAGCAGCTTATCCCGCTCCCGCCTACAAGAGACCCAGTACTTC
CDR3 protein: CASSLSRSRLQETQYF

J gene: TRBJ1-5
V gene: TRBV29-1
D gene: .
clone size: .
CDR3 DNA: TGCAGCGTTGAAGAGGTCGGGACACCCCCCTTGTCCCCTCTCAATCAGCCCCAGCATTTT
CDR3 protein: CSVEEVGTPPLSPLNQPQHF

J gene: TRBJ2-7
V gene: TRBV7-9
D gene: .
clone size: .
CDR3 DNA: TGTGCCAGCAGCCTAGGACTGTTCTACGAGCAGTACTTC
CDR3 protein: CASSLGLFYEQYF

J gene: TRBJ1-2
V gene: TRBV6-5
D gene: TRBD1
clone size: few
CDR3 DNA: TGTGCCAGCAGTTACGTGACAGGGGTTAACTATGGCTACACCTTC
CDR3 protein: CASSYVTGVNYGYTF

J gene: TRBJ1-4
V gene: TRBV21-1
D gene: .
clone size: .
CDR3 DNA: TGTGCCAGCAGCAACCCAGGACAGGGGGTAGCCGACGAAAAACTGTTTTTT
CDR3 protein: CASSNPGQGVADEKLFF

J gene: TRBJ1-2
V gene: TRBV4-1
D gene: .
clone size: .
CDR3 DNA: TGCGCCAGCAGCCTACAGGAGAACTATGGCTACACCTTC
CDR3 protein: CASSLQENYGYTF

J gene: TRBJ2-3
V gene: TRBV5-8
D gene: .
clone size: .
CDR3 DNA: TGTGCCAGCAGCTTTGGACTACCAGATACGCAGTATTTT
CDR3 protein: CASSFGLPDTQYF

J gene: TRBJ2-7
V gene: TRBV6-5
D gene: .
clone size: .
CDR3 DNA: TGTGCCAGCAGTTACGGGGCAGTTTCCTACGAGCAGTACTTC
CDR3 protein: CASSYGAVSYEQYF

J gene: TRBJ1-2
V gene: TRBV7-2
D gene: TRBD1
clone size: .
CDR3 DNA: TGTGCCAGCAGCCCAAGAACCGGGACAGGGTCTGGCTACACCTTC
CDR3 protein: CASSPRTGTGSGYTF

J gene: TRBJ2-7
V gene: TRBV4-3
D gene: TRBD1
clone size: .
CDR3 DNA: TGCGCCAGCAGCCAACTTGGGACAGGGCCCTGGGAGCAGTACTTC
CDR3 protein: CASSQLGTGPWEQYF

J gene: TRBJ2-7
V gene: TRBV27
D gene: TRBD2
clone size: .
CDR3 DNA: TGTGCCAGCAGTTTATATCCCCCCCTCGGGAGGGTTATCTCCTACGAGCAGTACTTC
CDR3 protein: CASSLYPPLGRVISYEQYF

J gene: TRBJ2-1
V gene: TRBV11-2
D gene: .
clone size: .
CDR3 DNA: TGTGCCAGCAGCTTACCCGACGGACTTGGAGCCTACAATGAGCAGTTCTTC
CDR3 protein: CASSLPDGLGAYNEQFF

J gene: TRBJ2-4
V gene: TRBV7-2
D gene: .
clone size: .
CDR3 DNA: TGTGCCAGCAGCTTAAGATGGGGGCCGGGGCAAAACATTCAGTACTTC
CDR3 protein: CASSLRWGPGQNIQYF

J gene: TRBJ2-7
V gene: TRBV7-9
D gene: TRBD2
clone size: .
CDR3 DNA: TGTTCCAGCAGCCAGACCGGGACTAGCGGGAGCACGCAGTACTTC
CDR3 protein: CSSSQTGTSGSTQYF

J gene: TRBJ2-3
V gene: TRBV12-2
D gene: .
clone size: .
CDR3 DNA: TGTGCAAGTCGCTCTTTCCTCGCGGGGGGGCCCGGTGATACGCAGTATTTT
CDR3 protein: CASRSFLAGGPGDTQYF

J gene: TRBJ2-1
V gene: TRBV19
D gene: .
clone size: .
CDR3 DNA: TGTGCCAGTAGCGGGAAAGGGATGTCCTACAATGAGCAGTTCTTC
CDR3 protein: CASSGKGMSYNEQFF

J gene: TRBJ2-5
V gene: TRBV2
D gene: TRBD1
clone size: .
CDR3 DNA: TGTGCCAGCAGCTACCCTACAGGGGGCGGGGAGACCCAGTACTTC
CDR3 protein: CASSYPTGGGETQYF

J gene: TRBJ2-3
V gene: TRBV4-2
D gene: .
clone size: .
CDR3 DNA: TGTGCCAGCAGCCAAAATATACTAGGCCGCACAGATACGCAGTATTTT
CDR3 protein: CASSQNILGRTDTQYF

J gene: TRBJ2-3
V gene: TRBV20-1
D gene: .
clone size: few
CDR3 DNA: TGCAGTGTAGCCACCACAGATACGCAGTATTTT
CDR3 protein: CSVATTDTQYF

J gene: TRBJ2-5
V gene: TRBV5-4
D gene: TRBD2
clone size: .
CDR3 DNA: TGTGCCAGCAGCTTAAAAAGCGGGAATGGGGAGACCCAGTACTTC
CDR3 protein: CASSLKSGNGETQYF

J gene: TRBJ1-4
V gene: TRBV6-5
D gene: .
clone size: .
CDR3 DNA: TGTGCCAGCAGCAAGCGACAGGCGCAGAATGAAAAACTGTTTTTT
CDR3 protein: CASSKRQAQNEKLFF

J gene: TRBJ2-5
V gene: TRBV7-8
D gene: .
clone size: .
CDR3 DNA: TGTGCCAGCAGCTTTCCCAGGGGATACCAAGAGACCCAGTACTTC
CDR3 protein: CASSFPRGYQETQYF

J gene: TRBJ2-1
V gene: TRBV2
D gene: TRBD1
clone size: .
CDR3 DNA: TGTGCCAGCAGGAAGGACAGGAGCTCCTACAATGAGCAGTTCTTC
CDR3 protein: CASRKDRSSYNEQFF

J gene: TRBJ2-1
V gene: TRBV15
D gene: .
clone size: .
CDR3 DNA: TGTGCCACCAGCACCTGGACAGTTAATGAGCAGTTCTTC
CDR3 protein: CATSTWTVNEQFF

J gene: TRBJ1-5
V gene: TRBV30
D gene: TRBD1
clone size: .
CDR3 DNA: TGTGCCTGGAACTGCTCGGGACAGGGGGGGGACAATCAGCCCCAGCATTTT
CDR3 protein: CAWNCSGQGGDNQPQHF

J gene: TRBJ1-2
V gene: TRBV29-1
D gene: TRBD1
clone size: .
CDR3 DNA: TGCAGCGTTGAGGATCCCGGGACAGGGGCGAGTAACTATGGCTACACCTTC
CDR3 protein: CSVEDPGTGASNYGYTF

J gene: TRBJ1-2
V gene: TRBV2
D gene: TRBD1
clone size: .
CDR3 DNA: TGTGCCAGCAACGGACAGGCTTTTAACTATGGCTACACCTTC
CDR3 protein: CASNGQAFNYGYTF

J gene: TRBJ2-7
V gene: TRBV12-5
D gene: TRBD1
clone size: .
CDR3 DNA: TGTGCTAGTGGTTTGGCCCAGACAGGGACAGGGTTCTACGAGCAGTACTTC
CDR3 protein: CASGLAQTGTGFYEQYF

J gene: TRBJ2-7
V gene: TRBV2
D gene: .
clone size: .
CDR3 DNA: TGTGCCTGCGGCCAGGCGGCGGGGCCTCCTGAGCAGTACTTC
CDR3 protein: CACGQAAGPPEQYF

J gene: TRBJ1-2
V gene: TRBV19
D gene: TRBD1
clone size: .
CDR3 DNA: TGTGCCAGTAGTTCCGGGACAGGGTGGTATGGCTACACCTTC
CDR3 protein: CASSSGTGWYGYTF

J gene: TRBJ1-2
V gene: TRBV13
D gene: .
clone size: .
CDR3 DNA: TGTGCCAGCAGCTCTAGGCTCGATCGCTACACCTTC
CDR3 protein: CASSSRLDRYTF

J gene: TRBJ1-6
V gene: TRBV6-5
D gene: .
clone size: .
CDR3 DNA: TGTGCCAGCAGTTACTCGTCAGGGGTAGGGTCACCCCTCCACTTT
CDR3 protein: CASSYSSGVGSPLHF

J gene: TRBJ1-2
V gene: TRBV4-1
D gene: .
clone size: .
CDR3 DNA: TGCGCCAGCAGCTTACGATCGACCGACATCTATGGCTACACCTTC
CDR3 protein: CASSLRSTDIYGYTF

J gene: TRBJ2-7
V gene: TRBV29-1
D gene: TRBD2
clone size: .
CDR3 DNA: TGCAGCGTTACCAAGGGGCTAGCGGGAGCGACCTACGAGCAGTACTTC
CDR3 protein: CSVTKGLAGATYEQYF

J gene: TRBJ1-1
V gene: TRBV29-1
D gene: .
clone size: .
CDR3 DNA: TGCAGCGTTGAAGGGGATGGACACGCTGAAGCTTTCTTT
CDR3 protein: CSVEGDGHAEAFF

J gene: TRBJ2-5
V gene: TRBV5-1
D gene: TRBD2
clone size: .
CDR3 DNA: TGCGCCAGCAGCTCTGGGACTAGCGGAAGGTACCAAGAGACCCAGTACTTC
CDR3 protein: CASSSGTSGRYQETQYF

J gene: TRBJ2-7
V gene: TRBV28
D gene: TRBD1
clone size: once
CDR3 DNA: TGTGCCAGCAGACTAGGGACAGGGTACGACTACGAGCAGTACTTC
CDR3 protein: CASRLGTGYDYEQYF

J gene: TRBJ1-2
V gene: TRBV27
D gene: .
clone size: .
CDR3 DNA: TGTGCCAGCAGTACCACCGGGAGACTTTACTATGGCTACACCTTC
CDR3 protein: CASSTTGRLYYGYTF

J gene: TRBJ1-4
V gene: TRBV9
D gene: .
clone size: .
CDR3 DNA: TGTGCCAGCAGCCCCATGGGGGCAGGGTTTAATGAAAAACTGTTTTTT
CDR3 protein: CASSPMGAGFNEKLFF

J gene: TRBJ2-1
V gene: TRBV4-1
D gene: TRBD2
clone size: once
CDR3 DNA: TGCGCCAGCAGCCCGGGACTAGCGGGGGGCAATGAGCAGTTCTTC
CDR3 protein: CASSPGLAGGNEQFF

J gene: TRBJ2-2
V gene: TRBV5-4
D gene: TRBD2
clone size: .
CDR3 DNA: TGTGCCAGCAGGACTAGCCCTTCGGGGACCGGGGAGCTGTTTTTT
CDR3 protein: CASRTSPSGTGELFF

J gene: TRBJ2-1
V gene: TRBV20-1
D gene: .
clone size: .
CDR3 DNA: TGCAGTGCACGAGGGGGATATGAGCAGTTCTTC
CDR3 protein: CSARGGYEQFF

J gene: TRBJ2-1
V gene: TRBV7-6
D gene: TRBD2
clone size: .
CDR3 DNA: TGTGCCAGCAGCTTAGGACTAGCGAGCTCCTACAATGAGCAGTTCTTC
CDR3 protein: CASSLGLASSYNEQFF

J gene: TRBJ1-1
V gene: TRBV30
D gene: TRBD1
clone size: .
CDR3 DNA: TGTGCCTGGAACAGGGGGCTTGAAGCTTTCTTT
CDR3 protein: CAWNRGLEAFF

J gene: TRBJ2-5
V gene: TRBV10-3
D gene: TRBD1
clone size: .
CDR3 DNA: TGTGCCATTAGACAGGGAATCACCCCGCAAGAGACCCAGTACTTC
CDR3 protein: CAIRQGITPQETQYF

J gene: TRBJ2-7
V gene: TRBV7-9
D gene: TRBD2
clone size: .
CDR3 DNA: TGTGCCAGCAGCTTAGACGCCTCGGGACTAGCGTTCGAGCAGTACTTC
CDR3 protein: CASSLDASGLAFEQYF

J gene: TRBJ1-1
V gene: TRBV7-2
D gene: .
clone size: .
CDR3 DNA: TGTGCCAGCAGCTTATCATCCGGGAACACTGAAGCTTTCTTT
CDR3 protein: CASSLSSGNTEAFF

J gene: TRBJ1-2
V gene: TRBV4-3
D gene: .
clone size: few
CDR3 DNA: TGCGCCAGCAGCCATGTTACAGGGACGTATGGCTACACCTTC
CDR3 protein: CASSHVTGTYGYTF

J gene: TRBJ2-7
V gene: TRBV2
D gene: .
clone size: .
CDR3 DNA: TGTGCCAGCAGGGCTTGGGTCGCGTGGGAGTCCTACGAGCAGTACTTC
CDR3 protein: CASRAWVAWESYEQYF

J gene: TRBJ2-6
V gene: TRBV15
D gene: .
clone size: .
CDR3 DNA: TGTGCCATCCAGGTACAGGCTTCTGGGGCCAACGTCCTGACTTTC
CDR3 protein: CAIQVQASGANVLTF